A selection of T cell receptor beta chains follows, all from one sample in a study of response to subunit inactivated influenza vaccine. In TCRdb, the RT-PCR reads were re-called with MiXCR into one record per CDR3 protein. The sample lists around 530,000 distinct CDR3 sequences, 15% to 20% occurring once. The sequenced sample was CD4+ T cells sorted from PBMCs, obtained around 2 years after vaccination. The receptor source for this set is a man aged 50 to 69 who received an inactivated influenza vaccine. CDR3s include the opening cysteine and the closing phenylalanine or tryptophan. The D gene is left open where the match is weak. Only part of the rows carry a size: once, few, many, or a class if the clone is expanded.

CSARRGPSGSADTQYF | TGCAGTGCTAGACGGGGCCCTAGCGGGAGTGCAGATACGCAGTATTTT | TRBJ2-3 | few | TRBD2 | TRBV20-1
CASSRPGGRGETQYF | TGTGCCAGCAGCCGCCCGGGGGGGCGCGGAGAGACCCAGTACTTC | TRBJ2-5 | few | TRBD2 | TRBV28
CACSLDLAYEQYF | TGTGCCTGCAGCTTAGATCTCGCCTACGAGCAGTACTTC | TRBJ2-7 | few | - | TRBV11-2
CSVDRHTDTQYF | TGCAGCGTGGACAGACACACAGATACGCAGTATTTT | TRBJ2-3 | - | - | TRBV29-1
CASSPPRLAGGSDTQYF | TGTGCCAGCAGTCCCCCTAGACTAGCGGGAGGGTCAGATACGCAGTATTTT | TRBJ2-3 | - | TRBD2 | TRBV12-3/TRBV12-4
CASSLGGQSQETQYF | TGTGCCAGCAGCTTGGGGGGACAGTCCCAGGAGACCCAGTACTTC | TRBJ2-5 | - | TRBD1 | TRBV5-4
CATSGPDGTSGANVLTF | TGTGCCACCAGTGGCCCGGACGGAACCTCTGGGGCCAACGTCCTGACTTTC | TRBJ2-6 | many | - | TRBV24-1
CASSQEVVVSNQPQHF | TGCGCCAGCAGCCAAGAAGTCGTCGTTAGCAATCAGCCCCAGCATTTT | TRBJ1-5 | - | - | TRBV4-1
CASSLDLRLYGYTF | TGTGCCAGCAGCTTAGATCTCCGCCTTTATGGCTACACCTTC | TRBJ1-2 | - | - | TRBV11-2
CASSLATPGTDTQYF | TGTGCCAGCAGCTTAGCAACGCCCGGCACAGATACGCAGTATTTT | TRBJ2-3 | many | - | TRBV7-9
CASSQVINTGELFF | TGTGCCAGCAGCCAAGTGATCAACACCGGGGAGCTGTTTTTT | TRBJ2-2 | few | - | TRBV4-2
CASTTRAEYEQYF | TGTGCCAGCACCACAAGGGCAGAATACGAGCAGTACTTC | TRBJ2-7 | - | - | TRBV12-3/TRBV12-4
CASSLDRGGAYEQYF | TGCGCCAGCAGCTTGGACAGGGGTGGGGCCTACGAGCAGTACTTC | TRBJ2-7 | few | TRBD1 | TRBV5-1
CSASRQTNTGELFF | TGCAGTGCTTCTAGACAGACGAACACCGGGGAGCTGTTTTTT | TRBJ2-2 | - | - | TRBV20-1
CASSRRLGGELFF | TGCGCCAGCAGCCGAAGACTAGGCGGGGAGCTGTTTTTT | TRBJ2-2 | many | - | TRBV4-1
CASSPPGRRRTEAFF | TGTGCCAGCAGCCCGCCCGGGAGGCGGAGAACTGAAGCTTTCTTT | TRBJ1-1 | - | - | TRBV11-2
CASNQGVPASQYF | TGTGCCAGCAACCAGGGAGTTCCGGCATCCCAGTACTTC | TRBJ2-5 | - | - | TRBV2
CASSSGTSGVPSSYNEQFF | TGCGCCAGCAGTTCGGGGACTAGCGGGGTCCCAAGCTCCTACAATGAGCAGTTCTTC | TRBJ2-1 | - | TRBD2 | TRBV5-1
CASSPETGGANTEAFF | TGTGCCAGCAGCCCCGAAACAGGGGGGGCGAACACTGAAGCTTTCTTT | TRBJ1-1 | few | TRBD1 | TRBV3-1
CATSDAAYNEQFF | TGTGCCACCAGTGATGCTGCCTACAATGAGCAGTTCTTC | TRBJ2-1 | - | - | TRBV24-1
CASSRRVHEQFF | TGCGCCAGCAGTAGGAGGGTTCATGAGCAGTTCTTC | TRBJ2-1 | many | - | TRBV5-1
CASSVGTSGSVTKNIQYF | TGTGCCAGCAGCGTAGGGACTAGCGGGAGTGTTACCAAAAACATTCAGTACTTC | TRBJ2-4 | - | TRBD2 | TRBV9
CSAARSDTEAFF | TGCAGCGCCGCAAGATCGGACACTGAAGCTTTCTTT | TRBJ1-1 | many | - | TRBV29-1
CASSLHYGYTF | TGTGCCAGCAGTTTACACTATGGCTACACCTTC | TRBJ1-2 | few | - | TRBV28
CASSSKYRDGGDTQYF | TGTGCCAGCAGTTCAAAATACAGGGACGGTGGAGATACCCAGTACTTC | TRBJ2-5 | - | - | TRBV12-3/TRBV12-4